This is a list of T cell receptor beta chains from one sample in a study of blood T cell repertoires in COVID-19. Method: immunoSEQ multiplex PCR; TCRdb's copy keeps in-frame clones and lacks some. Of fewer than 200,000 clones in the sample, 70% to 80% were seen once. The sample comprised PBMCs or T cells enriched from blood (not recorded which). The receptors originated from a woman in her fifties or sixties who had recovered from COVID-19. Both conserved end residues are part of each CDR3. Fields, in order: J gene, V gene, CDR3 protein.

TRBJ2-3 | TRBV6-5 | CASSYSGRAGDTQYF
TRBJ2-3 | TRBV28 | CASTFGGAWSDTQYF
TRBJ2-7 | TRBV18 | CASSPGLAEAYEQYF
TRBJ1-2 | TRBV7-2 | CASSPGDYGYTF
TRBJ2-3 | TRBV6-1 | CASSEVPLAGVGTDTQYF
TRBJ2-7 | TRBV28 | CASSPAGTGRYEQYF
TRBJ1-2 | TRBV2 | CATGTGNYGYTF
TRBJ2-3 | TRBV19 | CASSIQGHSTDTQYF
TRBJ2-5 | TRBV5-1 | CASSVSGGQETQYF
TRBJ2-2 | TRBV3-1/TRBV3-2 | CASSQPQGSNTGELFF
TRBJ2-7 | TRBV29-1 | CSVEVPGYEQYF
TRBJ2-7 | TRBV29-1 | CSVIKRASYEQYF
TRBJ1-2 | TRBV25-1 | CASSGSSYGYTF
TRBJ1-1 | TRBV4-1 | CASSQEQRGGENTEAFF
TRBJ2-1 | TRBV28 | CASRPHAGVSYNEQFF
TRBJ1-2 | TRBV15 | CATSPDRNYGYTF
TRBJ2-1 | TRBV3-1/TRBV3-2 | CASSFRTSLIGNEQFF
TRBJ1-5 | TRBV28 | CAARGGDSNQPQHF
TRBJ2-3 | TRBV5-1 | CASSLSAADTQYF
TRBJ2-3 | TRBV27 | CASAPGLPTQYF
TRBJ1-1 | TRBV10-1 | CASSPNGQGRKAFF
TRBJ2-3 | TRBV11-2 | CASSLSQRGQYF
TRBJ2-7 | TRBV7-2 | CASSFSGGSSNGAYEQYF
TRBJ2-3 | TRBV3-1/TRBV3-2 | CASSQDYLAGTDTQYF
TRBJ1-3 | TRBV18 | CASSPPQPFSGNTIYF
TRBJ2-1 | TRBV7-3 | CASSSGAVSYNEQFF
TRBJ1-2 | TRBV29-1 | CSVATAANYGYTF
TRBJ2-1 | TRBV6-5 | CASSYGANSYNEQFF
TRBJ2-7 | TRBV12-2 | CASRPETTAKQYF